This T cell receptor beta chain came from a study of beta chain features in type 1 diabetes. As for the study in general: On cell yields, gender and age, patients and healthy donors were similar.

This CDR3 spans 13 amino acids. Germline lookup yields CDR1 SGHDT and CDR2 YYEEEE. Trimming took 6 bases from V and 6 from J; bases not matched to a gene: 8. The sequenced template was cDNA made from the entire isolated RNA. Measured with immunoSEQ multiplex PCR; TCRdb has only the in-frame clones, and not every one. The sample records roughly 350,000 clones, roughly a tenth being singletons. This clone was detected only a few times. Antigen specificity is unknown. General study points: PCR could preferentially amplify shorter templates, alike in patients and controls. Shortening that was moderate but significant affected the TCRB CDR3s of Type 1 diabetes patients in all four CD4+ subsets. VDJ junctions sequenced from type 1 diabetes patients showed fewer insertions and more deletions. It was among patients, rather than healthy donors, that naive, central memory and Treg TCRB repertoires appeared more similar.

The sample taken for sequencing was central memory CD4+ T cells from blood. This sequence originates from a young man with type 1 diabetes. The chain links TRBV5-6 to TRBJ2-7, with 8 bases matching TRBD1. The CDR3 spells CASNRGENSEQYF. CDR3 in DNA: TGTGCCAGCAACAGGGGGGAAAATTCCGAGCAGTACTTC.